These 21 T cell receptor beta chains came from one sample sequenced in a study of control samples from healthy donors and cancer patients. Measured with immunoSEQ multiplex PCR; TCRdb has only the in-frame clones, and not every one. The table shows 100,000 to 150,000 clones, with about nine tenths occurring only once. Material for sequencing was blood. These receptors were obtained from a man in his late teens or twenties in good health.

The V gene is TRBV13, the J gene TRBJ1-1; weak D call: TRBD1 (5 bases). V lost 6 bases to trimming and J lost 0 bases, with 11 bases between them. This CDR3 is 14 amino acids long. Germline CDR1 PRHDT, CDR2 FYEKMQ (reference sequence). In DNA form, the CDR3 reads TGTGCCAGCAGTCTCGGGACGGTGAACACTGAAGCTTTCTTT. Translated: CASSLGTVNTEAFF.

The J gene is TRBJ1-2, the V gene TRBV3-1 (or the pseudogene TRBV3-2); D is undetermined. Germline CDR1 LGHDT, CDR2 YNNKEL (reference sequence). CDR3 length equals 14 residues. Deletions cut 1 base from V and 7 bases from J, with 13 bases between. Here the CDR3 reads CASSQVNVAGGYTF. The CDR3 nucleotides are TGTGCCAGCAGCCAAGTGAATGTAGCGGGTGGCTACACCTTC.

The V call is TRBV5-4, the J call TRBJ2-3; D gene ambiguous. The germline V gene encodes CDR1 SGHNT and CDR2 YYREEE (reference sequence). Trimming removed 6 bases from V and 4 bases from J, with 15 bases in between. The CDR3 contains 14 residues. The CDR3 DNA follows: TGTGCCAGCAATCGCCCCGATAGTTCAGATACGCAGTATTTT. Its translation: CASNRPDSSDTQYF.

The chain has TRBV20-1 and TRBJ2-5, with TRBD2 matching 7 bases. V shed 3 bases, J shed 4 bases, and the junction held 20 bases outside the gene matches. This CDR3 comprises 18 residues. Germline values: CDR1 DFQATT, CDR2 SNEGSKA (reference sequence). The CDR3 here is CSASRGESGTTPRETQYF. CDR3 nucleotides: TGCAGTGCTAGTCGGGGGGAGTCCGGGACCACACCTCGAGAGACCCAGTACTTC.

The CDR3 loop reads CASRKPTGGFLGFNTGELFF. In DNA form, the CDR3 reads TGTGCCAGCAGGAAGCCTACCGGGGGGTTCTTGGGATTTAACACCGGGGAGCTGTTTTTT. V is TRBV27 and J is TRBJ2-2; 7 nucleotides match TRBD2. This CDR3 region has 20 residues. Germline V gene lookup returns CDR1 MNHEY and CDR2 SMNVEV (reference sequence). Trimming at V came to 6 bases and at J to 2 bases, leaving 21 bases not matched to a gene.

This rearrangement joins TRBV2 to TRBJ2-1; D could derive from TRBD1 or TRBD2 (5 bases each). CDR1 is SNHLY and CDR2 is FYNNEI in the germline V gene. The CDR3 is made up of 14 amino acids. V gave up 5 bases and J gave up 13 bases, with 21 bases separating them. DNA for the CDR3: TGTGCCAGCAGTAGTACCTTCTTCCGGGACGCTCAGTTCTTC. This sequence encodes CASSSTFFRDAQFF.

V gene TRBV5-1 combines with J gene TRBJ1-4, with D possibly being TRBD1 (6 bases). V was cut by 4 bases and J by 6 bases, with 13 bases left in between. CDR1 and CDR2 (germline): SGHRS, YFSETQ. The CDR3 is 14 residues long. In DNA form, the CDR3 reads TGCGCCAGCAGCCCCAGGGGAGCCGATGAAAAACTGTTTTTT. This encodes CASSPRGADEKLFF.

The chain couples TRBV2 to TRBJ1-2; 9 nucleotides agree with TRBD1. Trimming at V came to 8 bases and at J to 4 bases, leaving 8 bases not matched to a gene. This CDR3 has 14 residues. The germline V gene has CDR1 SNHLY and CDR2 FYNNEI. The CDR3 region is CASGWDRESYGYTF. The CDR3 bases are TGTGCCAGCGGGTGGGACAGGGAAAGCTATGGCTACACCTTC.

The rearrangement uses TRBV6-2 or TRBV6-3 and TRBJ1-5, with D unresolved. Between the trimmed V and J ends, which lost 5 bases and 4 bases, there was a span of 15 bases. CDR3 length: 15 amino acids. Germline CDR1 and CDR2: MNHEY and SVGEGT. In DNA form, the CDR3 reads TGTGCCAGCAGTATTTACCGGACCGAAAATCAGCCCCAGCATTTT. Translated: CASSIYRTENQPQHF.

The chain joins TRBV4-1 to TRBJ2-7, with TRBD1 identical over 7 bases. There are 16 residues in the CDR3. Germline V gene data show CDR1 as MGHRA and CDR2 as YSYEKL. The trim removed 5 bases at V and 0 bases at J, leaving 10 bases unmatched. The CDR3 region has the DNA TGCGCCAGCAGCTCGCCTCCCGGGACAGACTCCTACGAGCAGTACTTC. It specifies CASSSPPGTDSYEQYF.

The rearrangement links TRBV2 to TRBJ1-5; D is ambiguous. The germline gives CDR1 SNHLY, CDR2 FYNNEI. V was pared by 3 bases and J by 3 bases, with 9 bases between. The CDR3 extends over 14 amino acids. The CDR3 DNA follows: TGTGCCAGCAGTGAGGGCGGGTTCAATCAGCCCCAGCATTTT. Residues: CASSEGGFNQPQHF.

The CDR3 sequence is CASSPGLAQYEQYV. DNA for the CDR3: TGTGCCAGCAGTCCCGGACTAGCCCAGTACGAGCAGTACGTC. The chain couples TRBV28 to TRBJ2-7; TRBD2 matches at 8 bases. After removal of 5 bases from V and 4 bases from J, the junction contained 7 bases not matched to a gene. The CDR3 length is 14 residues. Germline CDR1 MDHEN, CDR2 SYDVKM.

The chain has TRBV19 and TRBJ1-2; D call uncertain. V was trimmed by 1 base and J by 8 bases, leaving 8 bases between them. The CDR3 covers 12 residues. CDR1 LNHDA and CDR2 SQIVND come from the germline V gene (reference sequence). The CDR3 coding sequence is TGTGCCAGTAGTATAGGAGGGCAAGGCTACACCTTC. Amino acid sequence: CASSIGGQGYTF.

This chain joins TRBV11-3 and TRBJ2-7; 12 bases map to TRBD2. Trimming removed 9 bases from V and 4 bases from J; junction bases left unmatched: 10. This CDR3 spans 15 amino acids. From germline, CDR1 is SGHNT and CDR2 YENEEA. CDR3 DNA: TGTGCCAGTCTACTAGCGGGGGGAGCCTATTACGAGCAGTACGTC. This gives the protein CASLLAGGAYYEQYV.

The chain combines TRBV7-8 with TRBJ2-7; TRBD2 is a possible D gene (5 bases). The CDR3 runs to 13 residues. CDR1 and CDR2 from the germline V gene are SGHVS and FQNEAQ. Trimming took 1 base from V and 6 from J, leaving 10 bases between them. In nucleotides, the CDR3 is TGTGCCAGCAGCTTAGAGGAGGTTGGCGAGCAGTACTTC. Protein: CASSLEEVGEQYF.

The rearrangement joins TRBV7-2 to TRBJ1-6, with 8 bases matching TRBD1. The V gene end was trimmed by 8 bases and the J gene end by 9 bases; junction bases not matched to a gene: 21. The CDR3 has 18 amino acids. CDR1 and CDR2 from the germline V gene are SGHTA and FQGNSA. The CDR3, as DNA: TGTGCCAGCGGCCTCCGGGACAGGCTCGATAGGAATGGTTCACCCCTCCACTTT. It is translated as CASGLRDRLDRNGSPLHF. The full variable domain, rest sourced from reference TRBV7-2 and TRBJ1-6, is GAGVSQSPSNKVTEKGKDVELRCDPISGHTALYWYRQSLGQGLEFLIYFQGNSAPDKSGLPSDRFSAERTGGSVSTLTIQRTQQEDSAVYLCASGLRDRLDRNGSPLHFGNGTRLTVT.

The rearrangement joins TRBV7-3 to TRBJ2-2; D not certain. Germline V gene lookup returns CDR1 SGHTA and CDR2 FQGTGA. This CDR3 region has 17 residues. V was shortened by 1 base and J by 0 bases, with 12 bases between the two germline ends. DNA of the CDR3: TGTGCCAGCAGCTTAAGTAGGCAAAACGCGAACACCGGGGAGCTGTTTTTT. Amino acids: CASSLSRQNANTGELFF.

This clone was seen once. The chain combines TRBV3-1 (or the pseudogene TRBV3-2) with TRBJ2-5, with D unclear. CDR3 length: 14 residues. V lost 1 base to trimming and J lost 1 base, with 7 bases between them. Germline V gene sequence: CDR1 LGHDT, CDR2 YNNKEL (reference sequence). The CDR3 region has the DNA TGTGCCAGCAGCCAAGGTGGCAGCCAAGAGACCCAGTACTTC. Translating it yields CASSQGGSQETQYF.

This rearrangement joins TRBV5-1 to TRBJ1-1, with D maybe TRBD1 (5 bases). Germline V gene sequence: CDR1 SGHRS, CDR2 YFSETQ. V was clipped by 4 bases and J by 6 bases, with 19 bases between them. The CDR3 is 15 amino acids. CDR3 loop: CASSPGTHGRPEAFF. The CDR3, as DNA: TGCGCCAGCAGCCCCGGGACCCACGGACGCCCTGAAGCTTTCTTT.

Points on this clone: The junction shows a germline mismatch at one end, possibly a read error. The rearrangement uses TRBV9 and TRBJ1-5; D perhaps matches TRBD1 (5 bases). CDR1 is SGDLS and CDR2 is YYNGEE in the germline V gene. The CDR3 runs 14 residues. The CDR3 here is CASSGTGTDHPQHF. The CDR3 DNA reads as TGTGCCAGCAGCGGCACCGGGACGGATCATCCCCAGCATTTT.

The rearrangement joins TRBV14 to TRBJ1-5, with 7 bases matching TRBD1. Per germline, CDR1 SGHDN and CDR2 FVKESK. The CDR3 has 14 residues. Germline trimming cut 4 bases from V and 5 bases from J; bases unmatched to any gene: 5. The DNA of the CDR3 is TGTGCCAGCAGCCCCTACGGGACAGATCAGCCCCAGCATTTT. Its protein is CASSPYGTDQPQHF.